This TCR beta chain was sequenced in a study of neoadjuvant anti-PD-1 for oral cavity cancer. Background on the study: Patients mostly received three to four biweekly nivolumab doses at 3 mg/kg before surgery. Notes on the study in general: Larger post-treatment preexisting tumor clones tracked with greater tumor shrinkage.

Only a few counts were recorded for this clone. The antigen is unknown. Time point in this sample: after neoadjuvant nivolumab, at surgical resection. The table came from immunoSEQ multiplex PCR; TCRdb's copy has only in-frame clones and leaves some out. The data show roughly 36,000 clones, around 40% seen once. The V gene end was trimmed by 7 bases and the J gene end by 8 bases; junction bases not matched to a gene: 12. Germline lookup yields CDR1 MNHNY and CDR2 SVGAGI (reference sequence). The CDR3 sequence is 15 residues long. The V gene is TRBV6-6, the J gene TRBJ1-2; 11 nucleotides agree with TRBD1. This sample comprised tumor tissue, obtained after nivolumab (anti-PD-1) treatment. The sequence was obtained from a person between 35 and 79 years old with oral cavity squamous cell carcinoma. CDR3: CASITGQGATGGYTF. DNA for the CDR3: TGTGCCAGCATCACTGGACAGGGGGCAACGGGGGGCTACACCTTC.